Shown below are 24 T cell receptor beta chains from a single sample sequenced in a study of T cell clonotyping in hematopoietic cell transplantation (dated by TCRdb to the early 2020s). The time point label, as the study defines it: 180 days after allo-HCT. Library preparation used the immunoSEQ multiplex PCR assay. TCRdb retrieved this table from immuneACCESS and kept in-frame rearrangements only. Not all clones are present; in checked studies, unresolved V genes account for under half, and no reason is known for the remainder. In all, the sample holds 9,000 or so clones, and around 85% of those were seen once. Roughly 30% of the sample is taken by the ten largest. Sequencing used PBMCs, obtained 180 days after allogeneic stem cell transplant. Receptors were obtained from a female patient aged 30 to 40 who had an allogeneic stem cell transplant, so the T cells may come from the graft donor. Some clones in this sample may be carry-over from other donors' samples.

The V gene is TRBV5-8, the J gene TRBJ2-7; 7 bases match TRBD1. Trimming at V came to 1 base and at J to 11 bases, leaving 12 bases not matched to a gene. This CDR3 region has 14 residues. Germline V gene data show CDR1 as SGHTS and CDR2 as YDEGEE. The CDR3 protein is CASSLNRGPLWEYF. CDR3 coding DNA: TGTGCCAGCAGCTTGAACAGGGGACCTTTGTGGGAGTACTTC.

The chain is built from TRBV19 and TRBJ2-1; D ambiguous. From germline, CDR1 is LNHDA and CDR2 SQIVND (reference sequence). Trimming cost V 3 bases and J 8 bases, with 5 bases left between them. The CDR3 consists of 11 residues. In DNA, the CDR3 is TGTGCCAGTAGTATGGTGGATGAGCAGTTCTTC. Encoded protein: CASSMVDEQFF.

The chain carries TRBV5-8 and TRBJ1-1; D not certain. Per the germline V gene, CDR1 is SGHTS and CDR2 is YDEGEE. The CDR3 is 14 amino acids. The V gene lost 2 bases and the J gene lost 0 bases, with 8 bases spanning the gap. The CDR3, as DNA: TGTGCCAGCAGCTTTATGCAGTTGAACACTGAAGCTTTCTTT. The encoded protein is CASSFMQLNTEAFF.

For the CDR3, the DNA is TGTGCCAGCAGCCCAATGGGGGCCCAGCCCCAGCATTTT. Translated: CASSPMGAQPQHF. The J gene is TRBJ1-5, the V gene TRBV7-2, with a tentative D call TRBD1 (6 bases). In germline, CDR1 is SGHTA, CDR2 FQGNSA. Trimming cost V 5 bases and J 7 bases, with 12 bases left between them. CDR3 size: 13 residues.

V gene TRBV15 combines with J gene TRBJ2-7; D may be TRBD1 or TRBD2 (5 bases each). CDR3 size: 14 residues. V was shortened by 2 bases and J by 4 bases, with 12 bases between the two germline ends. The germline gives CDR1 LNHNV, CDR2 YYDKDF (reference sequence). The CDR3 DNA sequence: TGTGCCACCAGCAGAAGGGACCTCGGGTACGAGCAGTACTTC. This codes for CATSRRDLGYEQYF.

V gene TRBV7-9 combines with J gene TRBJ2-1; D gene ambiguous. Trimming stripped 4 bases from V and 9 bases from J, with 10 bases between. Germline V lookup: CDR1 SEHNR, CDR2 FQNEAQ (reference sequence). This CDR3 region has 12 residues. The CDR3 coding sequence is TGTGCCAGCAGCTCACCCGGGCCTGAGCAGTTCTTC. It translates to CASSSPGPEQFF.

The rearrangement links TRBV30 to TRBJ2-3; TRBD2 matches 7 bases. CDR3 size: 14 residues. Per the germline V gene, CDR1 is GTSNPN and CDR2 is SVGIG (reference sequence). Germline trimming cut 3 bases from V and 0 bases from J; bases unmatched to any gene: 3. Here the CDR3 reads CAWSISGSTDTQYF. The CDR3 DNA is TGTGCCTGGAGCATTAGCGGGAGCACAGATACGCAGTATTTT.

This chain joins TRBV7-2 and TRBJ1-5; 10 bases line up with TRBD1. Germline V gene data show CDR1 as SGHTA and CDR2 as FQGNSA. This CDR3 spans 17 amino acids. The J segment lost 9 bases and the V segment lost 5 bases, leaving 16 bases of the junction unmatched. CDR3 nucleotide sequence: TGTGCCAGCAGCCCGGGACCAGACAGGGGGCCTTTTACGCCCCAGCATTTT. Its translation: CASSPGPDRGPFTPQHF.

This clone was counted between two and nine times. The V call is TRBV7-2, the J call TRBJ1-5; no definite D call. CDR1 and CDR2 from the germline V gene are SGHTA and FQGNSA. This CDR3 has 14 residues. Between the trimmed V and J ends, which lost 1 base and 0 bases, there was a span of 4 bases. The CDR3 DNA sequence: TGTGCCAGCAGCTTAGTGTATAGCAATCAGCCCCAGCATTTT. Amino acid sequence: CASSLVYSNQPQHF.

The J gene is TRBJ2-6, the V gene TRBV5-1; D gene uncertain. The germline gives CDR1 SGHRS, CDR2 YFSETQ. V shed 0 bases and J shed 0 bases, with 7 bases lying between them. The CDR3 is 16 amino acids. CDR3 loop: CASSLGTFSGANVLTF. The CDR3 DNA is TGCGCCAGCAGCTTGGGGACCTTCTCTGGGGCCAACGTCCTGACTTTC. Complete variable domain (other parts from reference TRBV5-1 and TRBJ2-6): KAGVTQTPRYLIKTRGQQVTLSCSPISGHRSVSWYQQTPGQGLQFLFEYFSETQRNKGNFPGRFSGRQFSNSRSEMNVSTLELGDSALYLCASSLGTFSGANVLTFGAGSRLTVL.

The chain recombines TRBV2 with TRBJ1-1; no clear D. The germline CDR1 and CDR2 sequences are SNHLY and FYNNEI. The CDR3 has 13 residues. V was cut by 2 bases and J by 1 base, with 5 bases left in between. CDR3 DNA: TGTGCCAGCAGTGAATTCCGGAACACTGAAGCTTTCTTT. Protein sequence: CASSEFRNTEAFF.

This rearrangement joins TRBV10-3 to TRBJ1-1, with D perhaps TRBD1 (5 bases). V lost 4 bases and J 0 bases, leaving 6 bases between the germline ends. This CDR3 comprises 13 residues. Germline loops: CDR1 ENHRY, CDR2 SYGVKD. In DNA, the CDR3 is TGTGCCATCAGTGCACAGGTGAACACTGAAGCTTTCTTT. Amino acid sequence: CAISAQVNTEAFF.

The V and J genes are TRBV30 and TRBJ1-2; D is perhaps TRBD1 (5 bases). Trimming took 5 bases from V and 5 from J, leaving 6 bases between them. The CDR3 has 10 residues. Germline CDR1 GTSNPN, CDR2 SVGIG (reference sequence). In nucleotides, the CDR3 is TGTGCCTGGCGGGGGTATGGCTACACCTTC. It is translated as CAWRGYGYTF. Filled out from reference TRBV30 and TRBJ1-2, the complete variable domain reads SQTIHQWPATLVQPVGSPLSLECTVEGTSNPNLYWYRQAAGRGLQLLFYSVGIGQISSEVPQNLSASRPQDRQFILSSKKLLLSDSGFYLCAWRGYGYTFGSGTRLTVV.

This chain uses TRBV19 with TRBJ2-7; maybe TRBD1 (6 bases). The V and J ends lost 3 bases and 7 bases respectively, with 19 bases between them. Looked up from germline, CDR1 is LNHDA and CDR2 is SQIVND (reference sequence). The CDR3 consists of 15 residues. This CDR3 is CASSINEGVTGEQYF. The CDR3 DNA follows: TGTGCCAGTAGTATCAACGAGGGGGTAACTGGTGAGCAGTACTTC.

This clone has more than one count but fewer than ten. The genes are TRBV23-1 and TRBJ2-7, with 8 bases aligning to TRBD2. TRBV23-1 is known as an ORF, though its function is uncertain. The V gene end was trimmed by 2 bases and the J gene end by 0 bases; junction bases not matched to a gene: 6. This CDR3 spans 16 amino acids. CDR3: CASSQAPGGDSYEQYF. The CDR3 nucleotides are TGCGCCAGCAGTCAAGCCCCCGGGGGGGACTCCTACGAGCAGTACTTC.

This clone came up once. The CDR3 loop is CASSLTQGDNEQYF. In DNA form, the CDR3 reads TGTGCCAGCAGCTTGACACAGGGCGACAACGAGCAGTACTTC. V is TRBV7-9 and J is TRBJ2-7, with a possible D match to TRBD1 (6 bases). The CDR3 consists of 14 residues. The V end lost 3 bases, the J end lost 5 bases, and 14 bases lay between the germline ends. CDR1 is SEHNR and CDR2 is FQNEAQ in the germline V gene (reference sequence).

This rearrangement joins TRBV2 to TRBJ1-2, with D possibly TRBD1 on 5 matching bases. CDR1 and CDR2 (germline): SNHLY, FYNNEI. The CDR3 is 15 amino acids. V lost 4 bases, J lost 8 bases, and 20 bases lay in between. DNA of the CDR3: TGTGCCAGCAGTGTTCTTATCGGGGGGGGTCGAGGCTACACCTTC. Its protein is CASSVLIGGGRGYTF.

The chain uses TRBV6-6 and TRBJ1-5, with 9 bases identical to TRBD1. The CDR3 loop spans 14 amino acids. The V and J ends lost 7 bases and 7 bases, in that order; junction bases with no gene match: 8. Germline lookup yields CDR1 MNHNY and CDR2 SVGAGI (reference sequence). The CDR3 DNA sequence: TGTGCCAGCAACTTACAGGGGGCGGGGCAGCCCCAGCATTTT. Translation: CASNLQGAGQPQHF.

This clone was detected only once. V and J are TRBV4-2 and TRBJ2-1; D is perhaps TRBD1 (5 bases). Trimming took off 0 bases at V and 6 bases at J, with 12 bases between the two ends. CDR1 LGHNA and CDR2 YNFKEQ come from the germline V gene. The CDR3 loop spans 15 amino acids. The CDR3 sequence: CASSQESRVANEQFF. CDR3 DNA sequence: TGTGCCAGCAGCCAAGAGAGCAGGGTAGCCAATGAGCAGTTCTTC.

The chain has TRBV29-1 and TRBJ1-4; 7 bases are a match to TRBD1. This CDR3 region has 15 residues. V shed 4 bases and J 8 bases; nucleotides not matched to a gene: 13. Germline CDR1 reads SQVTM; CDR2 reads ANQGSEA. The chain's CDR3 is CSVGGGGRVDEKLFF. CDR3 DNA: TGCAGCGTTGGAGGGGGCGGCCGCGTGGACGAAAAACTGTTTTTT.

The chain links TRBV27 to TRBJ1-5; D unclear. V was clipped by 2 bases and J by 4 bases, with 15 bases between them. The germline CDR1 and CDR2 sequences are MNHEY and SMNVEV (reference sequence). The CDR3 has 16 residues. The chain's CDR3 is CASSLRATDSNQPQHF. The CDR3 nucleotides are TGTGCCAGCAGTTTAAGGGCCACAGACTCTAATCAGCCCCAGCATTTT.

The J gene is TRBJ2-7, the V gene TRBV4-3; either TRBD1 or TRBD2 may fit D (5 bases each). CDR1 and CDR2 from the germline V gene are LGHNA and YSLEER. This CDR3 region has 15 residues. The V end was cut by 4 bases, the J end by 6 bases, with 19 bases between. The CDR3 DNA is TGCGCCAGCAGCCGCTCAACCGGGACCGGCGGCGAGCAGTACTTC. Protein product: CASSRSTGTGGEQYF.

This chain connects TRBV5-6 to TRBJ2-7, with D unclear. Germline assignment: CDR1 SGHDT and CDR2 YYEEEE. Deletions cut 4 bases from V and 5 bases from J, with 16 bases between. The CDR3 spans 14 residues. CDR3 sequence reads: CASSLGVGSDEQYF. The CDR3 region has the DNA TGTGCCAGCAGCCTTGGGGTGGGGTCTGACGAGCAGTACTTC.

This chain connects TRBV30 to TRBJ2-3; D remains unclear. The CDR3 is made up of 14 amino acids. Per the germline V gene, CDR1 is GTSNPN and CDR2 is SVGIG (reference sequence). The V and J ends lost 2 bases and 2 bases respectively, with 11 bases between them. The CDR3 DNA reads TGTGCCTGGAGTCCCCCTTACCACACAGATACGCAGTATTTT. It specifies CAWSPPYHTDTQYF. The full variable domain, rest sourced from reference TRBV30 and TRBJ2-3, is SQTIHQWPATLVQPVGSPLSLECTVEGTSNPNLYWYRQAAGRGLQLLFYSVGIGQISSEVPQNLSASRPQDRQFILSSKKLLLSDSGFYLCAWSPPYHTDTQYFGPGTRLTVL.